Below, 17 T cell receptor beta chains from the same sample are listed, as sequenced in a study of cytomegalovirus exposure and HLA in healthy donors. Clones were sequenced by immunoSEQ multiplex PCR, and TCRdb holds only the in-frame ones, with some missing. The sample has some 86,000 clones, roughly 93% seen once. The source material was PBMCs. All receptors come from a woman in her 30s in good health and CMV-seronegative.

The chain carries TRBV30 and TRBJ1-3; no clear D gene. The CDR3 length is 11 residues. V lost 2 bases, J lost 9 bases, and 8 bases lay in between. Germline CDR1 reads GTSNPN; CDR2 reads SVGIG (reference sequence). CDR3: CAWSPGGTIYF. In nucleotides, the CDR3 is TGTGCCTGGAGTCCGGGAGGCACCATATATTTT.

Only a few counts were recorded for this clone. The chain joins TRBV14 to TRBJ1-4, with D unresolved. The CDR3 is 13 residues long. The germline V and J ends were trimmed by 3 bases and 8 bases, with 10 bases remaining between them. Germline CDR1 SGHDN, CDR2 FVKESK. CDR3 sequence reads: CASSHRQWEKLFF. The CDR3 coding sequence is TGTGCCAGCAGCCACCGACAATGGGAAAAACTGTTTTTT.

This rearrangement joins TRBV9 to TRBJ2-3; TRBD1 is a possible D gene (5 bases). V lost 0 bases and J lost 0, with 11 bases in between. This CDR3 spans 16 amino acids. The germline gives CDR1 SGDLS, CDR2 YYNGEE. The chain's CDR3 is CASSVEGSGSTDTQYF. CDR3 DNA: TGTGCCAGCAGCGTAGAGGGCTCAGGGAGCACAGATACGCAGTATTTT.

The gene calls are TRBV6-5 and TRBJ2-1, with 9 bases lining up with TRBD1. After removal of 6 bases from V and 8 bases from J, the junction contained 5 bases not matched to a gene. From germline, CDR1 is MNHEY and CDR2 SVGAGI. This CDR3 region has 13 residues. CDR3 amino acids: CASSLDRGDEQFF. In nucleotides, the CDR3 is TGTGCCAGCAGCTTGGACAGGGGCGATGAGCAGTTCTTC.

V is TRBV30 and J is TRBJ2-1, with D possibly matching TRBD2 (5 bases). Per the germline V gene, CDR1 is GTSNPN and CDR2 is SVGIG (reference sequence). V lost 1 base, J lost 7 bases, and 5 bases lay in between. CDR3 size: 11 residues. CDR3 nucleotide sequence: TGTGCCTGGAGTGGAGGGAATGAGCAGTTCTTC. Encoded protein: CAWSGGNEQFF.

This clone appeared once. This chain links TRBV4-2 with TRBJ2-3, with TRBD1 identical over 7 bases. From germline, CDR1 is LGHNA and CDR2 YNFKEQ. The CDR3 consists of 16 residues. With V trimmed by 2 bases and J by 6 bases, 11 bases remained unmatched. CDR3 protein: CASSQHRGGQRDTQYF. As DNA, the CDR3 is TGTGCCAGCAGCCAACATCGAGGGGGCCAACGGGATACGCAGTATTTT.

In this sample, this clone turned up once. The V and J genes are TRBV5-6 and TRBJ2-3; maybe TRBD1 (6 bases). This CDR3 has 14 residues. Germline V gene data show CDR1 as SGHDT and CDR2 as YYEEEE. Trimming removed 0 bases at V and 8 bases at J, with 13 bases between. The CDR3 bases are TGTGCCAGCAGCTTGGTCAACAGGGAGAGTACGCAGTATTTT. It encodes CASSLVNRESTQYF.

The rearrangement links TRBV10-3 to TRBJ2-7, with D possibly matching TRBD1 (5 bases). This CDR3 contains 12 residues. Germline lookup yields CDR1 ENHRY and CDR2 SYGVKD. Trimming stripped 11 bases from V and 4 bases from J, with 15 bases between. CDR3 bases: TGTGCCCCGCCAACAGGAGAGTACGAGCAGTACTTC. Translation gives CAPPTGEYEQYF.

This clone appeared a single time. V is TRBV5-1 and J is TRBJ2-7; TRBD1 agrees at 7 bases. This CDR3 has 15 amino acids. Germline V gene lookup returns CDR1 SGHRS and CDR2 YFSETQ. The V and J ends lost 4 bases and 2 bases, in that order; junction bases with no gene match: 9. Here the CDR3 DNA reads TGCGCCAGCAGCCCGGTCAGGGACAGCACCTACGAGCAGTACTTC. It encodes CASSPVRDSTYEQYF.

The J gene is TRBJ1-1, the V gene TRBV2; possibly TRBD1 for D (5 bases). With 3 bases removed from V and 4 bases from J, the gap between germline ends came to 12 bases. The CDR3 has 14 residues. Germline V lookup: CDR1 SNHLY, CDR2 FYNNEI. CDR3 sequence reads: CASSERGLGTEAFF. CDR3 bases: TGTGCCAGCAGTGAGCGGGGCTTGGGCACTGAAGCTTTCTTT.

The chain has TRBV19 and TRBJ1-6; D is uncertain. Trimming removed 8 bases at V and 2 bases at J, with 13 bases between. Germline CDR1 LNHDA, CDR2 SQIVND (reference sequence). CDR3 length: 15 amino acids. CDR3 sequence: CASYEVYPYNSPLHF. The CDR3 DNA follows: TGTGCCAGTTACGAGGTTTACCCCTATAATTCACCCCTCCACTTT.

The rearrangement uses TRBV19 and TRBJ2-5; 12 bases agree with TRBD2. Germline CDR1 and CDR2: LNHDA and SQIVND (reference sequence). The CDR3 contains 16 residues. Trimming took 8 bases from V and 4 from J; bases not matched to a gene: 11. CDR3 loop: CASSTPSGGASETQYF. The CDR3 DNA reads TGTGCCAGTTCGACGCCTAGCGGGGGGGCTTCAGAGACCCAGTACTTC. The full variable domain, rest sourced from reference TRBV19 and TRBJ2-5, is DGGITQSPKYLFRKEGQNVTLSCEQNLNHDAMYWYRQDPGQGLRLIYYSQIVNDFQKGDIAEGYSVSREKKESFPLTVTSAQKNPTAFYLCASSTPSGGASETQYFGPGTRLLVL.

This clone was observed once. This chain joins TRBV4-2 and TRBJ2-2; the match to TRBD2 covers 8 bases. V lost 0 bases, J lost 7 bases, and 22 bases stayed unmatched. There are 21 residues in the CDR3. CDR1 and CDR2 (germline): LGHNA, YNFKEQ. CDR3 protein: CASSQEPQRGGLFLSVGELFF. The CDR3 DNA reads as TGTGCCAGCAGCCAAGAGCCTCAACGGGGGGGCCTTTTTTTGAGTGTCGGGGAGCTGTTTTTT.

V gene TRBV5-1 combines with J gene TRBJ2-7; 11 positions match TRBD1. Trimming removed 5 bases from V and 4 bases from J; junction bases left unmatched: 5. Germline lookup yields CDR1 SGHRS and CDR2 YFSETQ. This CDR3 has 14 amino acids. The CDR3 coding sequence is TGCGCCAGCAGTAAGGACAGGGGGCGTTACGAGCAGTACTTC. Its translation: CASSKDRGRYEQYF.

This clone showed up just once. This sequence joins TRBV7-2 and TRBJ1-1; TRBD1 aligns across 9 bases. Germline CDR1 and CDR2: SGHTA and FQGNSA. The CDR3 length is 16 residues. Germline trimming cut 2 bases from V and 4 bases from J; bases unmatched to any gene: 8. CDR3 sequence reads: CASSLTQGAGATEAFF. The CDR3 nucleotides are TGTGCCAGCAGCTTAACACAGGGGGCTGGCGCCACTGAAGCTTTCTTT.

V gene TRBV5-1 combines with J gene TRBJ2-2; the D gene is possibly TRBD2 (6 bases). CDR3 size: 16 residues. The germline V and J ends were trimmed by 1 base and 0 bases, with 10 bases remaining between them. Germline CDR1 SGHRS, CDR2 YFSETQ. As DNA, the CDR3 is TGCGCCAGCAGCTTGAGGGCGGGATCGAACACCGGGGAGCTGTTTTTT. Translating gives CASSLRAGSNTGELFF.

This clone was seen only a few times. The J gene is TRBJ2-7, the V gene TRBV5-4, with TRBD1 matching over 7 bases. The junction had 7 bases not matched to a gene; V was cut back by 4 bases and J by 3 bases. CDR3 length: 14 amino acids. Germline CDR1 is SGHNT and CDR2 is YYREEE (reference sequence). The CDR3 spells CASSPDRDSYEQYF. Written as DNA, the CDR3 is TGTGCCAGCAGCCCCGACCGGGACAGCTACGAGCAGTACTTC.